This is a list of T cell receptor beta chains from one sample in a study of T-cell memory formation after mild COVID-19. TCRdb itself ran the 5' RACE reads through MiXCR, one entry per CDR3 protein. The sample holds about 260,000 distinct CDR3 sequences, 16% seen once. Sequences were obtained from PBMCs or a T cell subset sorted from them (not recorded which). The source of these receptors is a man between 18 and 35 years old who had mild COVID-19 (a few samples of this study predate the infection). Cell type and time point are not known. CDR3s include the opening cysteine and the closing phenylalanine or tryptophan. D genes are given only for firm matches. Expanded clones are given a class, and other clones once, few, many or no size at all.

clone_size	v_call	j_call	d_call	cdr3_aa	cdr3_nt
few	TRBV4-1	TRBJ2-3	-	CASSQVLGAMDTQYF	TGCGCCAGCAGCCAAGTACTGGGGGCTATGGATACGCAGTATTTT
-	TRBV30	TRBJ2-3	-	CAWSFVGDTQYF	TGTGCCTGGAGTTTCGTCGGGGATACGCAGTATTTT
-	TRBV5-1	TRBJ1-2	-	CASSAGLTGTHGYTF	TGCGCCAGCAGCGCTGGGCTAACGGGGACGCATGGCTACACCTTC
-	TRBV6-5	TRBJ1-1	-	CASSYLRQRGLNTEAFF	TGTGCCAGCAGTTACCTGCGACAGAGGGGCCTAAACACTGAAGCTTTCTTT
few	TRBV4-3	TRBJ1-4	-	CASSQDISSNEKLFF	TGCGCCAGCAGCCAAGATATCAGTAGCAATGAAAAACTGTTTTTT
-	TRBV24-1	TRBJ2-3	TRBD2	CATSDSSGGVTDTQYF	TGTGCCACCAGTGATAGTAGCGGGGGGGTCACAGATACGCAGTATTTT
-	TRBV29-1	TRBJ1-2	TRBD1	CSARQGVYGYTF	TGCAGCGCAAGACAGGGCGTCTATGGCTACACCTTC
-	TRBV2	TRBJ2-7	-	CASDTGRSYEQYF	TGTGCCAGCGATACAGGACGCTCCTACGAGCAGTACTTC
few	TRBV2	TRBJ1-6	-	CASRTSSYNSPLHF	TGTGCCAGTCGGACGAGCTCCTATAATTCACCCCTCCACTTT
-	TRBV12-3/TRBV12-4	TRBJ2-3	-	CASSLDSITDTQYF	TGTGCCAGCAGTTTGGACAGTATCACAGATACGCAGTATTTT
-	TRBV6-1	TRBJ2-1	-	CASSPRDSQFF	TGTGCCAGCTCCCCTCGGGACTCGCAGTTCTTC
medium-sized	TRBV6-2/TRBV6-3	TRBJ2-3	-	CASSLTSTDTQYF	TGTGCCAGCAGTTTGACTAGCACAGATACGCAGTATTTT
-	TRBV11-1	TRBJ2-1	TRBD2	CASSEISGGVNEQFF	TGTGCCAGCAGCGAAATCAGCGGGGGGGTAAATGAGCAGTTCTTC
-	TRBV12-3/TRBV12-4	TRBJ1-6	-	CASSFRDSRESLHF	TGTGCCAGCAGTTTTCGAGACAGCCGGGAGTCCCTCCACTTT
-	TRBV7-9	TRBJ1-5	-	CASSLGDSRHQPQHF	TGTGCCAGCAGCTTAGGCGACAGTAGGCATCAGCCCCAGCATTTT
few	TRBV7-2	TRBJ2-2	TRBD2	CASSLAQLAGGAGELFF	TGTGCCAGCAGCTTAGCGCAACTAGCGGGGGGGGCTGGGGAGCTGTTTTTT
-	TRBV9	TRBJ2-1	-	CASSLRGTGYNEQFF	TGTGCCAGCAGCCTGCGGGGGACAGGCTACAATGAGCAGTTCTTC
few	TRBV28	TRBJ1-1	TRBD1	CASSSHAPTGSEAFF	TGTGCCAGCAGTTCGCACGCCCCGACAGGGTCTGAAGCTTTCTTT
-	TRBV20-1	TRBJ2-3	-	CSARSETSTDTQYF	TGCAGTGCTAGATCGGAGACCAGCACAGATACGCAGTATTTT
-	TRBV11-2	TRBJ1-2	-	CASSSAGAGGRDGYTF	TGTGCCAGCAGCTCGGCCGGGGCGGGGGGGCGCGATGGCTACACCTTC
-	TRBV6-6	TRBJ2-4	-	CASSYPGDIQYF	TGTGCCAGCAGTTACCCGGGGGACATTCAGTACTTC
-	TRBV5-1	TRBJ2-7	-	CASSLASYGSYEQYF	TGCGCCAGCAGCTTGGCTTCTTACGGTTCCTACGAGCAGTACTTC
-	TRBV4-2	TRBJ2-1	TRBD2	CASSQARLAGVVNEQFF	TGTGCCAGCAGCCAAGCGAGGCTAGCGGGGGTGGTCAATGAGCAGTTCTTC
many	TRBV27	TRBJ1-2	-	CASSLVGGYGYTF	TGTGCCAGCAGTTTAGTCGGGGGCTATGGCTACACCTTC
-	TRBV7-9	TRBJ1-1	-	CASSPKRRIMNTEAFF	TGTGCCAGCAGCCCCAAAAGACGTATCATGAACACTGAAGCTTTCTTT
-	TRBV11-2	TRBJ2-1	TRBD1	CASSETGSSYNEQFF	TGTGCCAGCAGCGAGACAGGGAGCTCCTACAATGAGCAGTTCTTC
-	TRBV7-3	TRBJ1-1	-	CATARGANTEAFF	TGTGCCACCGCCCGGGGGGCGAACACTGAAGCTTTCTTT
-	TRBV24-1	TRBJ2-5	-	CATSDLPLWSGESETQYF	TGTGCCACCAGTGATTTGCCCCTGTGGAGTGGCGAGTCTGAGACCCAGTACTTC
many	TRBV24-1	TRBJ2-3	TRBD2	CATSPASGGADTQYF	TGTGCCACCAGTCCTGCTAGCGGGGGGGCAGATACGCAGTATTTT
-	TRBV12-3/TRBV12-4	TRBJ2-1	-	CASRSGGTSYNEQFF	TGTGCCAGCAGGTCAGGGGGGACTTCCTACAATGAGCAGTTCTTC
few	TRBV24-1	TRBJ1-2	-	CATSDRTSGYTF	TGTGCCACCAGTGATCGGACGTCTGGCTACACCTTC
-	TRBV6-2/TRBV6-3	TRBJ1-5	-	CASSPNLSWPQHF	TGTGCCAGCAGCCCAAACTTAAGTTGGCCCCAGCATTTT
-	TRBV9	TRBJ2-3	-	CASSVEGGGTDTQYF	TGTGCCAGCAGCGTAGAGGGTGGGGGCACAGATACGCAGTATTTT
many	TRBV12-3/TRBV12-4	TRBJ1-5	-	CASSYSPAGLSQPQHF	TGTGCCAGCAGTTATAGCCCCGCAGGGTTGAGTCAGCCCCAGCATTTT
-	TRBV6-5	TRBJ2-5	-	CASSLRKGFQTQYF	TGTGCCAGCAGTCTACGGAAGGGATTCCAGACCCAGTACTTC
-	TRBV7-2	TRBJ2-5	TRBD2	CASSFGTSGVETQYF	TGTGCCAGCAGCTTTGGAACTAGCGGGGTGGAGACCCAGTACTTC
-	TRBV5-5	TRBJ2-5	TRBD1	CASSQDRAYETQYF	TGTGCCAGCAGCCAGGACAGGGCGTATGAGACCCAGTACTTC
few	TRBV4-2	TRBJ2-5	-	CASSQGASEETQYF	TGTGCCAGCAGCCAAGGAGCTAGCGAAGAGACCCAGTACTTC
-	TRBV6-6	TRBJ2-3	TRBD1	CASSPTGPTDTQYF	TGTGCCAGCAGTCCGACAGGGCCGACAGATACGCAGTATTTT
few	TRBV7-2	TRBJ2-3	-	CASSSNRPTDTQYF	TGTGCCAGCAGCTCTAACCGCCCCACAGATACGCAGTATTTT
-	TRBV4-3	TRBJ2-2	-	CASSQDPPRTNTGELFF	TGCGCCAGCAGCCAAGATCCCCCGAGGACGAACACCGGGGAGCTGTTTTTT